The 20 T cell receptor beta chains presented below share a single source sample, sequenced in a study of T-cell memory formation after mild COVID-19. Using its own MiXCR run on the 5' RACE reads, TCRdb lists one record per CDR3 protein. The table has tens of thousands of distinct CDR3 sequences, around 14% seen once. Sequenced material: PBMCs or a T cell subset sorted from them (not recorded which). The receptor source for this set is an adult woman who had mild COVID-19 (a few samples of this study predate the infection). Cell type and time point are not known.

There are a few counts of this clonotype. V gene TRBV20-1 combines with J gene TRBJ1-1; 7 positions agree with TRBD1. V shed 6 bases, J shed 1 base, and the junction held 8 bases outside the gene matches. The germline V gene has CDR1 DFQATT and CDR2 SNEGSKA (reference sequence). This CDR3 comprises 14 residues. The CDR3 DNA is TGCAGTGCCGGTGTGGACAGGAGGAACACTGAAGCTTTCTTT. This sequence encodes CSAGVDRRNTEAFF.

This clonotype has only a few counts. This chain links TRBV20-1 with TRBJ1-1, with a weak D call TRBD1 (6 bases). CDR3 length equals 14 residues. Looked up from germline, CDR1 is DFQATT and CDR2 is SNEGSKA (reference sequence). V was trimmed by 1 base and J by 1 base, leaving 10 bases between them. The CDR3 protein is CSARVPGQNTEAFF. DNA of the CDR3: TGCAGTGCTAGAGTACCGGGACAGAACACTGAAGCTTTCTTT.

The rearrangement joins TRBV30 to TRBJ2-2; TRBD1 matches 7 bases. The CDR3 length is 17 residues. After removal of 4 bases from V and 0 bases from J, the junction contained 11 bases not matched to a gene. Germline lookup yields CDR1 GTSNPN and CDR2 SVGIG (reference sequence). The CDR3 sequence: CAWNDHPGTANTGELFF. For the CDR3, the DNA is TGTGCCTGGAATGATCATCCCGGGACAGCGAACACCGGGGAGCTGTTTTTT.

This clonotype was seen at least ten times. This sequence joins TRBV12-3 or TRBV12-4 and TRBJ2-5, with 7 nucleotides matching TRBD1. The CDR3 runs 13 residues. J gave up 5 bases and V 7 bases, and 7 bases lay outside the gene matches. CDR3 amino acids: CASNPTGHETQYF. The CDR3 nucleotides read TGTGCCAGCAACCCGACAGGGCACGAGACCCAGTACTTC.

This clonotype showed up just a few times. The chain uses TRBV12-3 or TRBV12-4 and TRBJ1-1, with TRBD1 matching over 10 bases. The CDR3 is made up of 13 amino acids. Germline trimming cut 6 bases from V and 5 bases from J; bases unmatched to any gene: 3. The CDR3: CASSLGQGTEAFF. CDR3 in DNA: TGTGCCAGCAGCCTGGGACAGGGGACTGAAGCTTTCTTT.

The V gene is TRBV20-1, the J gene TRBJ2-3; 7 positions match TRBD2. V dropped 4 bases and J dropped 0; count of bases not matched to a gene: 7. CDR3 length: 15 amino acids. Germline loops: CDR1 DFQATT, CDR2 SNEGSKA (reference sequence). The CDR3 DNA reads TGCAGTGCTACCCCTAGCGGAACTAGCACAGATACGCAGTATTTT. The encoded protein is CSATPSGTSTDTQYF.

The CDR3: CSAEVVYEQYF. CDR3 bases: TGCAGTGCAGAGGTAGTCTACGAGCAGTACTTC. V is TRBV20-1 and J is TRBJ2-7; no firm D call. The CDR3 sequence is 11 residues long. Germline values: CDR1 DFQATT, CDR2 SNEGSKA (reference sequence). Trimming shortened V by 6 bases and J by 3 bases, and 9 bases separated the two germline ends.

This rearrangement joins TRBV7-8 to TRBJ1-5; tentative D call: TRBD1 (6 bases). Trimming cost V 0 bases and J 1 base, with 10 bases left between them. Germline CDR1 and CDR2: SGHVS and FQNEAQ. The CDR3 length is 16 residues. This CDR3 is CASSLADSNSNQPQHF. The CDR3 coding sequence is TGTGCCAGCAGCTTAGCGGACAGTAACAGCAATCAGCCCCAGCATTTT.

This clonotype turned up a few times. The J gene is TRBJ2-1, the V gene TRBV24-1; 12 bases fit TRBD2. Germline V gives CDR1 KGHDR, CDR2 SFDVKD. The ends lost 0 bases at V and 1 base at J; junction bases unmatched: 3. This CDR3 is built from 18 residues. Here the CDR3 DNA reads TGTGCCACCAGTGATTTGCCGACTAGCGGGAGATCCTACAATGAGCAGTTCTTC. This gives the protein CATSDLPTSGRSYNEQFF.

This clonotype was seen a handful of times. The chain recombines TRBV24-1 with TRBJ2-1, with 13 bases lining up with TRBD2. The CDR3 consists of 15 residues. V was clipped by 2 bases and J by 10 bases; unmatched bases: 4. Germline CDR1 and CDR2: KGHDR and SFDVKD. The CDR3 loop is CATSDSTSGRPEQFF. The DNA for the CDR3 is TGTGCCACCAGTGATTCGACTAGCGGGAGGCCAGAGCAGTTCTTC.

The V call is TRBV6-1, the J call TRBJ2-7; a weak D match, TRBD2 (6 bases). Germline V CDR1 and CDR2: MNHNS, SASEGT. The V gene lost 7 bases and the J gene lost 2 bases, with 18 bases spanning the gap. The CDR3 loop spans 15 amino acids. The CDR3 DNA reads as TGTGCCAGCACTCTTACTCCCGGGAGAGCCTACGAGCAGTACTTC. This gives the protein CASTLTPGRAYEQYF.

This chain joins TRBV4-2 and TRBJ2-5; 7 bases fit TRBD2. From germline, CDR1 is LGHNA and CDR2 YNFKEQ. The CDR3 length is 17 residues. V lost 3 bases, J lost 3 bases, and 13 bases stayed unmatched. Here the CDR3 DNA reads TGTGCCAGCAGCCAGGGGGTGGGAGGGCCCTCGGAAGAGACCCAGTACTTC. This translates into CASSQGVGGPSEETQYF.

There are many counts of this clonotype. The V call is TRBV4-1, the J call TRBJ2-1, with 13 positions matching TRBD2. Germline lookup yields CDR1 MGHRA and CDR2 YSYEKL. This CDR3 is 18 amino acids long. Trimming at V came to 1 base and at J to 1 base, leaving 4 bases not matched to a gene. CDR3 residues: CASSQVLTSGGSYNEQFF. As DNA, the CDR3 is TGCGCCAGCAGCCAAGTATTGACTAGCGGGGGGTCCTACAATGAGCAGTTCTTC.

This clonotype turned up a few times. The chain links TRBV12-3 or TRBV12-4 to TRBJ2-4; D is ambiguous. The CDR3 is 11 residues long. V was trimmed by 4 bases and J by 6 bases, leaving 4 bases between them. The CDR3 sequence is CASSSANIQYF. DNA for the CDR3: TGTGCCAGCAGTTCGGCAAACATTCAGTACTTC.

The J gene is TRBJ2-5, the V gene TRBV24-1; maybe TRBD2 (5 bases). CDR1 is KGHDR, CDR2 SFDVKD, per germline. V was clipped by 9 bases and J by 4 bases, with 14 bases between them. CDR3 length: 13 amino acids. The CDR3 protein is CATAQDFRETQYF. The DNA for the CDR3 is TGTGCCACCGCTCAGGACTTCCGAGAGACCCAGTACTTC.

A few counts support this clonotype. This chain uses TRBV5-1 with TRBJ2-2; D uncertain. The V gene lost 1 base and the J gene lost 0 bases, with 4 bases spanning the gap. CDR1 and CDR2 (germline): SGHRS, YFSETQ. The CDR3 has 14 amino acids. CDR3 sequence: CASSLPANTGELFF. The CDR3 DNA sequence: TGCGCCAGCAGCTTGCCAGCGAACACCGGGGAGCTGTTTTTT.

This clonotype has at least ten counts. The gene calls are TRBV3-1 and TRBJ2-3, with D hard to call. Germline loops: CDR1 LGHDT, CDR2 YNNKEL (reference sequence). This CDR3 region has 16 residues. Trimming took off 4 bases at V and 2 bases at J, with 16 bases between the two ends. For the CDR3, the DNA is TGTGCCAGCAGCCCCCGATGGACCGAGTTCACAGATACGCAGTATTTT. Protein product: CASSPRWTEFTDTQYF.

The chain has TRBV12-3 or TRBV12-4 and TRBJ2-7; D is perhaps TRBD1 or TRBD2 (5 bases each). Trimming removed 4 bases at V and 0 bases at J, with 10 bases between. CDR3 length: 14 amino acids. The CDR3 sequence is CASSWDGGSYEQYF. In DNA form, the CDR3 reads TGTGCCAGCAGTTGGGACGGAGGCTCCTACGAGCAGTACTTC.

In its sample, this clonotype was seen a few times. The CDR3 protein is CASSLDLAGDTDTQYF. The CDR3 DNA reads as TGCGCCAGCAGCTTGGATCTAGCGGGAGACACAGATACGCAGTATTTT. The chain carries TRBV5-1 and TRBJ2-3; 10 positions match TRBD2. Germline V gives CDR1 SGHRS, CDR2 YFSETQ. V lost 0 bases to trimming and J lost 2 bases; unmatched junction nucleotides: 3. The CDR3 totals 16 residues.

This clonotype has just a few counts. The chain links TRBV12-3 or TRBV12-4 to TRBJ1-1; unclear D gene. The CDR3 extends over 14 amino acids. The V end was cut by 3 bases, the J end by 2 bases, with 10 bases between. The CDR3 sequence: CASSLVGSNTEAFF. The CDR3 DNA follows: TGTGCCAGCAGTTTGGTCGGGTCAAACACTGAAGCTTTCTTT.